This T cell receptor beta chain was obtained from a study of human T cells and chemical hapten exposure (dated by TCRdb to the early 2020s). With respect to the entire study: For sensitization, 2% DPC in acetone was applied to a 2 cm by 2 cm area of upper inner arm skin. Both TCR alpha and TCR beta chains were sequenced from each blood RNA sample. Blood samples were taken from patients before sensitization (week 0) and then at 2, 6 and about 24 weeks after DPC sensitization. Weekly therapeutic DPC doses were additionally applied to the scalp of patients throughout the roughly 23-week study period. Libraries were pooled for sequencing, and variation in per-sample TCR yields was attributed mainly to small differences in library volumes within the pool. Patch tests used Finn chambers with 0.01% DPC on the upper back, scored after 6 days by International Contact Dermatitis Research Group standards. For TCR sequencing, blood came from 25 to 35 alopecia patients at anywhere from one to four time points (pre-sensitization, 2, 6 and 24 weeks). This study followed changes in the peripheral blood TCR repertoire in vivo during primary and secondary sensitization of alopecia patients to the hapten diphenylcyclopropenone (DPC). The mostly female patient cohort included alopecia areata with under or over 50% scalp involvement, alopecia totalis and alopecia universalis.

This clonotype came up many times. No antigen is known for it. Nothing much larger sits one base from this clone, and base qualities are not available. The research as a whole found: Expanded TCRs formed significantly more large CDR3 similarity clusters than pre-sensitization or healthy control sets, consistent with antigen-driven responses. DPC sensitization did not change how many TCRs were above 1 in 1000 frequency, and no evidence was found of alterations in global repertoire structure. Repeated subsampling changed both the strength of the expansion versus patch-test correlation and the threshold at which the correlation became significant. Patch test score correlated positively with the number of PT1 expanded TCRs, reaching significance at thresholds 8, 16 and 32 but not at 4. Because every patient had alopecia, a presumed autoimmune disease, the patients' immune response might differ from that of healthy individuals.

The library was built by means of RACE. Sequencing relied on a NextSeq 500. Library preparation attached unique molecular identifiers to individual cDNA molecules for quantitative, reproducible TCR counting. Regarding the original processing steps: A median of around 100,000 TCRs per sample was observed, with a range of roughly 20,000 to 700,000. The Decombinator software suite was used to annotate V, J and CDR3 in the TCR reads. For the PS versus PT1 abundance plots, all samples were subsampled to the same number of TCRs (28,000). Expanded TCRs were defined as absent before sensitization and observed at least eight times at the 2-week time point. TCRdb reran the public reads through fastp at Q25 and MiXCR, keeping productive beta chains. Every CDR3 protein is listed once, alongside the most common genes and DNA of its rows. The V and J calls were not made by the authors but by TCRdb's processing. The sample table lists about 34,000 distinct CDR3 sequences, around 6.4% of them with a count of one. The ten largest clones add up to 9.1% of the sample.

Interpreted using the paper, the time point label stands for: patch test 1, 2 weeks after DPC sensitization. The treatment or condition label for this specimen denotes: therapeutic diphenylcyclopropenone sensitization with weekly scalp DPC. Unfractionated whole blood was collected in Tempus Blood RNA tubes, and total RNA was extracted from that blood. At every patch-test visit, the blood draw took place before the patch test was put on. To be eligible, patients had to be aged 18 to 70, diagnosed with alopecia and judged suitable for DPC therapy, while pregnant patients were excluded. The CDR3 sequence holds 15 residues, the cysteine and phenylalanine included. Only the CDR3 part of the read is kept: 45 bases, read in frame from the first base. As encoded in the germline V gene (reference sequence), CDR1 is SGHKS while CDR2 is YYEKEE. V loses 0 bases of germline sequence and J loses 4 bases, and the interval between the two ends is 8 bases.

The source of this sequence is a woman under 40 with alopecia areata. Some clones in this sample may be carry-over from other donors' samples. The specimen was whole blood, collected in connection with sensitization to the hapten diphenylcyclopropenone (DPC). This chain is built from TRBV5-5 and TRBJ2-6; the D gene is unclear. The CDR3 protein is CASSLGSSGANVLTF. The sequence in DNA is TGTGCCAGCAGCTTGGGTTCTTCCGGGGCCAACGTCCTGACTTTC.